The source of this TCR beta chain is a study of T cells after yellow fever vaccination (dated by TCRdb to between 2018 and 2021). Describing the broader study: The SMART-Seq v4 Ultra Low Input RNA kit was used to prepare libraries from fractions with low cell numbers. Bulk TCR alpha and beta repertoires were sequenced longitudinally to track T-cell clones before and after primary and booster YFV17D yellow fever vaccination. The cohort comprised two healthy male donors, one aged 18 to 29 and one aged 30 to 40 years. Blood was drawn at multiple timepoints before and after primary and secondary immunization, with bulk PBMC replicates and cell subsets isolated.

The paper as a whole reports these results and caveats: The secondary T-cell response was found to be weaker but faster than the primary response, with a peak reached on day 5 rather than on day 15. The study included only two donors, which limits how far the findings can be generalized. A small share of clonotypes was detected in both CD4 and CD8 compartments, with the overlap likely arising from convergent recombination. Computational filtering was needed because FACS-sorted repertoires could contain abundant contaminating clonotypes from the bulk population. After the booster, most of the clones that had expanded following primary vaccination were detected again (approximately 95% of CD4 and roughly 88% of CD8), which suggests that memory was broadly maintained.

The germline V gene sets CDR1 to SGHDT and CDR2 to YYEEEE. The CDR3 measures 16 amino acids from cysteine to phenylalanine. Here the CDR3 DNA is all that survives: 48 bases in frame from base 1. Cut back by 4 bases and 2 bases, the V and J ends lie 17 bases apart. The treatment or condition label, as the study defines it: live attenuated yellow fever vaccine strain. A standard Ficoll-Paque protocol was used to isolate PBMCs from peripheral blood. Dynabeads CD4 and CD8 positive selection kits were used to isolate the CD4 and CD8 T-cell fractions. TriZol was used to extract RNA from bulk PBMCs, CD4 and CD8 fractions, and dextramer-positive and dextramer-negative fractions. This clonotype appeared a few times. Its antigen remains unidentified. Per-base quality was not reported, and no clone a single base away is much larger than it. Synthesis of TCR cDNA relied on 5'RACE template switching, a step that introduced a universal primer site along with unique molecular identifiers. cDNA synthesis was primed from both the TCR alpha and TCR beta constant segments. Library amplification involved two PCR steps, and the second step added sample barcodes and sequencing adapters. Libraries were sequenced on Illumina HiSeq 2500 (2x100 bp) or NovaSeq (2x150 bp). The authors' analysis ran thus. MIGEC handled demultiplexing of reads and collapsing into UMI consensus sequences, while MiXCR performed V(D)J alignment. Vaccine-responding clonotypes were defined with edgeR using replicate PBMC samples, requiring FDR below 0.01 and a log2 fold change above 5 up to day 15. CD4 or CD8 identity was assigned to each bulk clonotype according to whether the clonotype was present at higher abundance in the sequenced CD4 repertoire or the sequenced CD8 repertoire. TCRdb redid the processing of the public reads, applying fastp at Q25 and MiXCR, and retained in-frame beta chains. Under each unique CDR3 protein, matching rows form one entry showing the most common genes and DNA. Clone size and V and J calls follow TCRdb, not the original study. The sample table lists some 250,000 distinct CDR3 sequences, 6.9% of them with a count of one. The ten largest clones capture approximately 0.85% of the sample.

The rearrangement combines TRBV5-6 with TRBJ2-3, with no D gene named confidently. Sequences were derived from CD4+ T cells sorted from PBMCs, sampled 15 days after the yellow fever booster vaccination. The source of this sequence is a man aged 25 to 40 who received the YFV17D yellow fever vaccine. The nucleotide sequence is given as TGTGCCAGCAGCGAAGGATCGGCGGTTGCCACAGATACGCAGTATTTT. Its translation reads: CASSEGSAVATDTQYF.